These T cell receptor beta chains were read from a single sample in a study of T cell changes during pregnancy in multiple sclerosis. Libraries were prepared by immunoSEQ multiplex PCR; TCRdb keeps only in-frame clonotypes and omits some of them. The sample contains tens of thousands of clones, around 92% of which appear only once. Sample: CD4+ T cells from peripheral blood mononuclear cells, taken in the third trimester of pregnancy. The receptors originated from a female donor with multiple sclerosis, enrolled in a pregnancy study. Each CDR3 is given with its conserved first and last residue. The order of the fields is D gene, clone size, J gene, V gene, CDR3 DNA, CDR3 protein. D genes are given only for firm matches. Size tells how often a clone was seen (once, few, many) or the class of an expanded clone, and some rows leave it out.

TRBD2 . TRBJ2-3 TRBV28 TGTGCCAGCAGTTCCATAGCGGGGCGCAGAGATACGCAGTATTTT CASSSIAGRRDTQYF
TRBD1 once TRBJ1-5 TRBV7-2 TGTGCCAGCCGAGGAGGGGGCGGTCAGCCCCAGCATTTT CASRGGGGQPQHF
. . TRBJ2-1 TRBV5-1 TGCGCCAGCAGCTTGGAGGCGGGACTCGTGGAGCAGTTCTTC CASSLEAGLVEQFF
. . TRBJ1-5 TRBV19 TGTGCCAGTAGTATAGATCGCGGAAGTCAGCCCCAGCATTTT CASSIDRGSQPQHF
TRBD1 . TRBJ2-3 TRBV9 TGTGCCAGCAGCACGAGAGGGGACAGATTCACAGATACGCAGTATTTT CASSTRGDRFTDTQYF
. . TRBJ2-5 TRBV7-8 TGTGCCAGCAGCTTGGGGGGAGAGGCGACCCAGTACTTC CASSLGGEATQYF
. . TRBJ1-1 TRBV28 TGTGCCAGCACCAACCTTAGGGGACACAAAGTGAACACTGAAGCTTTCTTT CASTNLRGHKVNTEAFF
TRBD2 . TRBJ2-3 TRBV7-3 TGTGCCAGCAGCTTAAGGCGGGAGGGATACACAGATACGCAGTATTTT CASSLRREGYTDTQYF
. . TRBJ2-2 TRBV4-2 TGTGCCAGCAGCCAAGACGTCCCTTACAGGGTTGAGCTGTTTTTT CASSQDVPYRVELFF
TRBD1 few TRBJ1-3 TRBV4-1 TGCGCCAGCAGCCAAGATCCAGGGGGATCTGGAAACACCATATATTTT CASSQDPGGSGNTIYF
. . TRBJ1-5 TRBV7-2 TGTGCCAGCAGCTCAACCGGGAACAATCAGCCCCAGCATTTT CASSSTGNNQPQHF
. . TRBJ2-5 TRBV29-1 TGCAGCGTTGAAAGGGGAAGGGCCCAGTACTTC CSVERGRAQYF
TRBD1 . TRBJ1-2 TRBV10-3 TGTGCCATCAGTGGGACAGGCGTTAACTATGGCTACACCTTC CAISGTGVNYGYTF
. . TRBJ1-3 TRBV5-1 TGCGCCAGCAGCTTGGCCTTGGGAAACACCATATATTTT CASSLALGNTIYF
. . TRBJ2-7 TRBV19 TGTGCCAGTAGTATCGGGCAGGGGGGCTACGAGCAGTACTTC CASSIGQGGYEQYF
. . TRBJ2-1 TRBV19 TGTGCCAGTAGTATATTATCCGGGACCTACAATGAGCAGTTCTTC CASSILSGTYNEQFF
. . TRBJ2-7 TRBV19 TGTGCCAGTAGCGTAAGAACAGGGAGCTCCTACGAGCAGTACTTC CASSVRTGSSYEQYF
. . TRBJ1-2 TRBV2 TGTGCCAGCAGTGAAGCGTCCAGGGATGGCTACACCTTC CASSEASRDGYTF